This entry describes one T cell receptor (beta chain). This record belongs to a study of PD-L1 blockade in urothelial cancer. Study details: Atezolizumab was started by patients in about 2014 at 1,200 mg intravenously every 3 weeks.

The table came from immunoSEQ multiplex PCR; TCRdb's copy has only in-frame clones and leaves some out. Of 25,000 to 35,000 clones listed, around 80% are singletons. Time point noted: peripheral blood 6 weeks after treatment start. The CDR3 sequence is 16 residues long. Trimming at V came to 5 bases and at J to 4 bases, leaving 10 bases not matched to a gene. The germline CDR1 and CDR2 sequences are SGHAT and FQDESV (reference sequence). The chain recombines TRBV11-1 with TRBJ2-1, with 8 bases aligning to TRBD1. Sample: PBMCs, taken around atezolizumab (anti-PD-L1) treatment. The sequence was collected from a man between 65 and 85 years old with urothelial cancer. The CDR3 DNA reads TGTGCCAGCAGCCTGATGACAGGGGCCGGGTACAATGAGCAGTTCTTC. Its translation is CASSLMTGAGYNEQFF. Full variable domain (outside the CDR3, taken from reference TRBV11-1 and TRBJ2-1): EAEVAQSPRYKITEKSQAVAFWCDPISGHATLYWYRQILGQGPELLVQFQDESVVDDSQLPKDRFSAERLKGVDSTLKIQPAELGDSAMYLCASSLMTGAGYNEQFFGPGTRLTVL.